A selection of T cell receptor beta chains follows, all from one sample in a study of early T cells in non-severe SARS-CoV-2 infection. A single record per CDR3 protein comes from TCRdb applying MiXCR to the 5' RACE reads. The table has around 81,000 distinct CDR3 sequences, around 14% seen once. The sample was whole blood. These receptors all stem from an adult who was a healthcare worker with PCR-confirmed SARS-CoV-2 infection or an uninfected control (not recorded which). Both conserved end residues are part of each CDR3. D genes are given only for firm matches. Only part of the rows carry a size: once, few, many, or a class if the clone is expanded.

v_call	j_call	clone_size	d_call	cdr3_aa	cdr3_nt
TRBV12-3/TRBV12-4	TRBJ2-2	.	.	CASSFVPHGELFF	TGTGCCAGCAGTTTCGTACCGCACGGGGAGCTGTTTTTT
TRBV6-1	TRBJ1-5	few	.	CASRTGTESNQPQHF	TGTGCCAGCAGAACAGGGACGGAAAGCAATCAGCCCCAGCATTTT
TRBV7-2	TRBJ2-7	many	.	CASSLFGISYEQYF	TGTGCCAGCAGCTTATTTGGTATTTCCTACGAGCAGTACTTC
TRBV21-1	TRBJ1-1	few	.	CASSVVGKNTEAFF	TGTGCCAGCAGCGTTGTAGGGAAGAACACTGAAGCTTTCTTT
TRBV6-2/TRBV6-3	TRBJ2-2	many	.	CASRGTATGELFF	TGTGCCAGCAGAGGGACGGCTACCGGGGAGCTGTTTTTT
TRBV7-3	TRBJ2-2	many	TRBD2	CASSLAGENTGELFF	TGTGCCAGCAGCTTAGCGGGGGAAAACACCGGGGAGCTGTTTTTT
TRBV4-2	TRBJ2-3	.	.	CASSQGAGDTQYF	TGTGCCAGCAGCCAGGGGGCGGGAGATACGCAGTATTTT
TRBV27	TRBJ2-7	few	.	CASSSLSVYEQYF	TGTGCCAGCAGTTCCCTCAGCGTCTACGAGCAGTACTTC
TRBV28	TRBJ1-2	many	.	CASSPGTYGYTF	TGTGCCAGCAGTCCCGGGACCTATGGCTACACCTTC
TRBV7-9	TRBJ1-1	many	TRBD1	CASSLGQGYEAFF	TGTGCCAGCAGCTTGGGACAGGGCTACGAAGCTTTCTTT
TRBV10-3	TRBJ1-3	.	.	CAISDFGSSSGNTIYF	TGTGCCATCAGTGACTTTGGCAGCAGCTCTGGAAACACCATATATTTT
TRBV5-4	TRBJ2-3	.	.	CASSFARGADTQYF	TGTGCCAGCAGCTTTGCTCGAGGGGCAGATACGCAGTATTTT
TRBV7-2	TRBJ2-3	.	.	CASSVASTDTQYF	TGTGCCAGCAGCGTCGCTAGCACAGATACGCAGTATTTT
TRBV10-1	TRBJ1-1	many	TRBD1	CASSRGQGNTEAFF	TGCGCCAGCAGTCGGGGACAGGGGAACACTGAAGCTTTCTTT
TRBV10-3	TRBJ2-7	many	TRBD2	CAIGPSGGSYEQYF	TGTGCCATCGGGCCTAGCGGGGGTTCGTACGAGCAGTACTTC
TRBV15	TRBJ1-3	.	.	CATSRDPGEAGNTIYF	TGTGCCACCAGCAGGGACCCCGGGGAAGCTGGAAACACCATATATTTT
TRBV20-1	TRBJ2-1	many	.	CSASSGSGYNEQFF	TGCAGTGCTAGTTCGGGGTCGGGATACAATGAGCAGTTCTTC
TRBV3-1	TRBJ1-6	.	.	CASSLRPTNLHF	TGTGCCAGCAGCCTTCGACCGACCAACCTCCACTTT
TRBV3-1	TRBJ2-2	.	TRBD2	CASSQSTSGYTGELFF	TGTGCCAGCAGCCAAAGCACTAGCGGGTACACCGGGGAGCTGTTTTTT
TRBV28	TRBJ2-7	.	.	CASSLLYGYEQYF	TGTGCCAGCAGTTTGCTATACGGCTACGAGCAGTACTTC
TRBV4-3	TRBJ1-5	.	.	CASSQDGGSNQPQHF	TGCGCCAGCAGCCAAGATGGGGGAAGCAATCAGCCCCAGCATTTT
TRBV28	TRBJ2-7	few	TRBD2	CASRGTSISYEQYF	TGTGCCAGCAGAGGGACTAGCATTTCCTACGAGCAGTACTTC
TRBV5-4	TRBJ1-2	many	.	CASSFSGPVYGYTF	TGTGCCAGCAGCTTTTCAGGGCCCGTCTATGGCTACACCTTC
TRBV6-1	TRBJ1-4	.	TRBD1	CASRGQGSATNEKLFF	TGTGCCAGCAGAGGACAGGGTTCGGCAACTAATGAAAAACTGTTTTTT
TRBV18	TRBJ2-2	few	.	CASSPIIPTGELFF	TGTGCCAGCTCACCAATCATACCGACCGGGGAGCTGTTTTTT
TRBV5-5	TRBJ2-2	.	.	CASSLRTTNTGELFF	TGTGCCAGCAGCTTGAGGACTACGAACACCGGGGAGCTGTTTTTT
TRBV10-3	TRBJ1-1	many	TRBD1	CAISPGQGNTEAFF	TGTGCCATCAGTCCGGGACAGGGGAACACTGAAGCTTTCTTT
TRBV7-2	TRBJ2-3	few	TRBD2	CASSHLQRGAGDTQYF	TGTGCCAGCAGCCACCTACAGCGGGGGGCCGGGGATACGCAGTATTTT
TRBV28	TRBJ2-7	few	TRBD1	CASSFAGQGRYEQYF	TGTGCCAGCAGTTTTGCGGGACAGGGTCGTTACGAGCAGTACTTC
TRBV6-4	TRBJ2-1	.	TRBD2	CASSPRGLAPNEQFF	TGTGCCAGCAGCCCGAGGGGACTAGCCCCAAATGAGCAGTTCTTC
TRBV29-1	TRBJ2-1	.	TRBD1	CSVHGTGGDEQFF	TGCAGCGTTCATGGGACAGGGGGCGATGAGCAGTTCTTC
TRBV11-1	TRBJ1-6	many	.	CASSGTGGLWGNSPLHF	TGTGCCAGCAGCGGAACTGGGGGTCTTTGGGGAAATTCACCCCTCCACTTT
TRBV6-1	TRBJ1-6	few	.	CASSEAAQRSPLHF	TGTGCCAGCAGTGAAGCGGCTCAACGCTCACCCCTCCACTTT
TRBV20-1	TRBJ2-3	.	.	CSARVDSTSTDTQYF	TGCAGTGCTAGAGTGGACAGTACTAGCACAGATACGCAGTATTTT
TRBV10-3	TRBJ1-1	.	.	CAISEPRQTEAFF	TGTGCCATCAGTGAGCCTCGACAGACCGAAGCTTTCTTT
TRBV29-1	TRBJ2-4	.	.	CSVVDNNIQYF	TGCAGCGTTGTTGACAACAACATTCAGTACTTC
TRBV10-3	TRBJ1-6	.	.	CAISESVNSPLHF	TGTGCCATCAGTGAGTCCGTGAATTCACCCCTCCACTTT
TRBV10-2	TRBJ2-2	.	.	CASSDRGRNTGELFF	TGCGCCAGCAGTGATCGGGGGCGGAACACCGGGGAGCTGTTTTTT
TRBV5-4	TRBJ2-4	.	.	CASSLEAGEYIQYF	TGTGCCAGCAGCTTGGAAGCAGGGGAGTACATTCAGTACTTC
TRBV6-2/TRBV6-3	TRBJ1-1	.	.	CASRKYPGQKAFF	TGTGCCAGCAGAAAATATCCGGGACAAAAAGCTTTCTTT
TRBV10-3	TRBJ2-2	many	.	CAVKVRGTLNTGELFF	TGTGCCGTAAAGGTTCGGGGGACGTTGAACACCGGGGAGCTGTTTTTT
TRBV11-2	TRBJ2-4	.	TRBD2	CASSPSPGGDIQYF	TGTGCCAGCAGCCCGAGCCCCGGGGGGGACATTCAGTACTTC
TRBV5-1	TRBJ2-6	.	.	CASSLDGANVLTF	TGCGCCAGCAGCTTAGATGGGGCCAACGTCCTGACTTTC
TRBV7-2	TRBJ2-3	few	TRBD2	CASSFPLAGERGTDTQYF	TGTGCCAGCAGCTTTCCGCTAGCGGGGGAACGGGGGACAGATACGCAGTATTTT
TRBV5-1	TRBJ2-2	many	.	CASSRPVGVAANTGELFF	TGCGCCAGCAGCCGCCCTGTAGGGGTCGCCGCGAACACCGGGGAGCTGTTTTTT
TRBV7-2	TRBJ2-3	.	.	CASGRQASSTDTQYF	TGTGCCAGTGGGCGACAGGCCTCTAGCACAGATACGCAGTATTTT
TRBV28	TRBJ1-2	few	TRBD1	CASSPGDRNYGYTF	TGTGCCAGCAGTCCCGGGGACAGGAACTATGGCTACACCTTC
TRBV6-1	TRBJ1-1	few	.	CASSEFITGGTEAFF	TGTGCCAGCAGTGAATTCATCACCGGGGGAACTGAAGCTTTCTTT
TRBV5-1	TRBJ1-1	few	TRBD1	CASSPGDRENTEAFF	TGCGCCAGCAGCCCGGGGGACAGGGAGAACACTGAAGCTTTCTTT
TRBV7-9	TRBJ2-3	.	TRBD1	CASSKTGGRTTDTQYF	TGTGCCAGCAGCAAGACAGGGGGGCGGACCACAGATACGCAGTATTTT
TRBV3-1	TRBJ1-1	few	.	CASSPGQWNTEAFF	TGTGCCAGCAGCCCAGGACAGTGGAACACTGAAGCTTTCTTT
TRBV6-2/TRBV6-3	TRBJ2-1	few	TRBD2	CASSSGGNLDEQFF	TGTGCCAGCAGTTCGGGGGGGAATCTGGATGAGCAGTTCTTC
TRBV10-3	TRBJ2-1	many	TRBD2	CAIRMGGFDNEQFF	TGTGCCATCAGGATGGGGGGGTTTGACAATGAGCAGTTCTTC
TRBV6-5	TRBJ1-5	few	.	CASSVFGVQQPQHF	TGTGCCAGCAGTGTTTTTGGGGTTCAACAGCCCCAGCATTTT
TRBV5-8	TRBJ1-4	.	.	CASSLVRQAPEKLFF	TGTGCCAGCAGCTTGGTTCGCCAGGCCCCTGAAAAACTGTTTTTT
TRBV20-1	TRBJ2-5	few	.	CSASAGRVQETQYF	TGCAGTGCTTCTGCGGGCAGGGTCCAAGAGACCCAGTACTTC
TRBV12-3/TRBV12-4	TRBJ1-2	.	TRBD1	CATTRDRVGGYTF	TGTGCCACCACACGAGACAGGGTCGGGGGCTACACCTTC
TRBV7-9	TRBJ2-3	few	.	CASRLDGGLKYF	TGTGCCAGCAGACTAGATGGGGGTTTGAAGTATTTT